Shown below are 15 T cell receptor beta chains from a single sample sequenced in a study of T-cell memory formation after mild COVID-19. TCRdb ran MiXCR on the 5' RACE reads and lists one entry per CDR3 protein. The sample lists 550,000 to 700,000 distinct CDR3 sequences; roughly 17% were seen once. Sequences were obtained from PBMCs or a T cell subset sorted from them (not recorded which). The receptors here all came from an adult woman who had mild COVID-19 (a few samples of this study predate the infection). Cell type and time point are not known.

The rearrangement joins TRBV5-6 to TRBJ1-2; the D is unclear. Trimming cost V 2 bases and J 3 bases, with 11 bases left between them. The CDR3 totals 14 residues. The germline V gene has CDR1 SGHDT and CDR2 YYEEEE. CDR3 protein: CASSFGSADYGYTF. CDR3 bases: TGTGCCAGCAGCTTCGGGTCAGCAGACTATGGCTACACCTTC. The variable domain in full, completed from reference TRBV5-6 and TRBJ1-2, reads DAGVTQSPTHLIKTRGQQVTLRCSPKSGHDTVSWYQQALGQGPQFIFQYYEEEERQRGNFPDRFSGHQFPNYSSELNVNALLLGDSALYLCASSFGSADYGYTFGSGTRLTVV.

V usage is TRBV7-9 and J usage is TRBJ2-2; TRBD2 agrees at 8 bases. This CDR3 is built from 16 residues. The germline CDR1 and CDR2 sequences are SEHNR and FQNEAQ (reference sequence). J gave up 4 bases and V 5 bases, and 9 bases lay outside the gene matches. CDR3 loop: CASSQPRRGVTGELFF. As DNA, the CDR3 is TGTGCCAGCAGCCAACCACGGCGGGGGGTCACCGGGGAGCTGTTTTTT.

This clonotype was picked up a small number of times. CDR3 sequence reads: CASSPDRGRGGTYNEQFF. As DNA, the CDR3 is TGTGCCAGCAGCCCCGACCGCGGGCGGGGGGGTACGTACAATGAGCAGTTCTTC. The chain uses TRBV3-1 and TRBJ2-1; 9 bases agree with TRBD2. The junction had 14 bases not matched to a gene; V was cut back by 4 bases and J by 4 bases. Germline CDR1 LGHDT, CDR2 YNNKEL (reference sequence). The CDR3 contains 18 residues.

This clonotype was recorded at least ten times. V gene TRBV19 combines with J gene TRBJ1-2, with D unclear. This CDR3 is 13 amino acids long. Germline CDR1 reads LNHDA; CDR2 reads SQIVND (reference sequence). V lost 2 bases to trimming and J lost 3 bases, with 7 bases between them. CDR3 nucleotide sequence: TGTGCCAGTAGTATATGGGGAGACTATGGCTACACCTTC. Translating it yields CASSIWGDYGYTF. The full variable domain, in which reference TRBV19 and TRBJ1-2 provide the parts outside the CDR3, is DGGITQSPKYLFRKEGQNVTLSCEQNLNHDAMYWYRQDPGQGLRLIYYSQIVNDFQKGDIAEGYSVSREKKESFPLTVTSAQKNPTAFYLCASSIWGDYGYTFGSGTRLTVV.

This clonotype showed up many times. This rearrangement joins TRBV12-3 or TRBV12-4 to TRBJ1-1; D might be TRBD1 (6 bases). V lost 3 bases and J 7 bases, leaving 12 bases between the germline ends. The CDR3 loop spans 13 amino acids. CDR3 nucleotide sequence: TGTGCCAGCAGTTTCAGGTGGGGGCTTGAAGCTTTCTTT. Translated, it gives CASSFRWGLEAFF.

This clonotype was seen only a few times. The CDR3, as DNA: TGCAGTGCTAGACAGCTCCCCTTCGGACTAGCGGGGGTCACCTCCTACGAGCAGTACTTC. Translation: CSARQLPFGLAGVTSYEQYF. The chain has TRBV20-1 and TRBJ2-7; 13 nucleotides align to TRBD2. V was clipped by 2 bases and J by 0 bases; unmatched bases: 16. The CDR3 consists of 20 residues. The germline V gene encodes CDR1 DFQATT and CDR2 SNEGSKA (reference sequence).

This clonotype was counted between two and nine times. J is TRBJ2-7 and V is TRBV29-1, with 7 bases aligning to TRBD1. V shed 0 bases and J 6 bases; nucleotides not matched to a gene: 11. CDR1 is SQVTM and CDR2 is ANQGSEA in the germline V gene. This CDR3 has 15 residues. CDR3 sequence: CSVEETQGVGGEQYF. The CDR3, as DNA: TGCAGCGTTGAAGAGACGCAGGGGGTAGGGGGCGAGCAGTACTTC.

The genes are TRBV29-1 and TRBJ1-1; D possibly corresponds to TRBD1 (5 bases). This CDR3 comprises 12 residues. Germline lookup yields CDR1 SQVTM and CDR2 ANQGSEA. Trimming took off 5 bases at V and 3 bases at J, with 10 bases between the two ends. The CDR3 coding sequence is TGCAGCGTTCACGGGGGGGACACTGAAGCTTTCTTT. Translation: CSVHGGDTEAFF. Together with reference TRBV29-1 and TRBJ1-1, the CDR3 gives the full variable domain: SAVISQKPSRDICQRGTSLTIQCQVDSQVTMMFWYRQQPGQSLTLIATANQGSEATYESGFVIDKFPISRPNLTFSTLTVSNMSPEDSSIYLCSVHGGDTEAFFGQGTRLTVV.

The CDR3 nucleotides are TGTGCCAGCAGTTCCAGACAGGGGGCTAGAGGCGAGCAGTACTTC. Its translation is CASSSRQGARGEQYF. The chain is built from TRBV12-3 or TRBV12-4 and TRBJ2-7; 10 bases are shared with TRBD1. The junction had 9 bases not matched to a gene; V was cut back by 4 bases and J by 6 bases. The CDR3 length is 15 residues.

The table lists this clonotype with a few counts. The chain joins TRBV20-1 to TRBJ2-7; D is possibly TRBD1 or TRBD2 (5 bases each). Germline-derived CDR1 and CDR2 are DFQATT and SNEGSKA (reference sequence). The ends were cut back, 6 bases at V and 2 bases at J, with 23 bases in the middle. This CDR3 has 16 residues. CDR3: CSAQIVGETDTYEQYF. The CDR3 DNA reads as TGCAGTGCCCAGATTGTGGGGGAGACAGACACCTACGAGCAGTACTTC.

V gene TRBV24-1 combines with J gene TRBJ2-3, with D perhaps matching TRBD1 or TRBD2 (5 bases each). V was cut by 4 bases and J by 3 bases, with 16 bases left in between. The CDR3 is 16 amino acids. Per the germline V gene, CDR1 is KGHDR and CDR2 is SFDVKD. CDR3: CATSDRDPKGTDTQYF. The CDR3 nucleotides read TGTGCCACCAGTGACCGGGACCCAAAGGGGACAGATACGCAGTATTTT.

A single count supports this clonotype. The genes are TRBV4-1 and TRBJ1-2, with 7 positions matching TRBD1. The CDR3 loop spans 15 amino acids. V dropped 3 bases and J dropped 4; count of bases not matched to a gene: 8. From germline, CDR1 is MGHRA and CDR2 YSYEKL. Here the CDR3 DNA reads TGCGCCAGCAGCCAGGAACAGGGGCAACCCTATGGCTACACCTTC. It yields the protein CASSQEQGQPYGYTF.

The rearrangement joins TRBV6-6 to TRBJ2-7; D is possibly TRBD1 (6 bases). Per germline, CDR1 MNHNY and CDR2 SVGAGI (reference sequence). The CDR3 totals 12 residues. V was clipped by 9 bases and J by 3 bases, with 12 bases between them. This CDR3 is CASCEQGYEQYF. DNA of the CDR3: TGTGCCAGTTGCGAACAGGGCTACGAGCAGTACTTC.

This clonotype came up a few times. The chain links TRBV11-3 to TRBJ2-3; possibly TRBD2 for D (6 bases). CDR3 length: 15 amino acids. CDR1 and CDR2 from the germline V gene are SGHNT and YENEEA. V was trimmed by 6 bases and J by 4 bases, leaving 17 bases between them. The CDR3 DNA is TGTGCCAGCAGACTCCGGGACTTGATCTCAGATACGCAGTATTTT. Translated: CASRLRDLISDTQYF. The complete variable domain, with remaining parts taken from reference TRBV11-3 and TRBJ2-3, reads EAGVVQSPRYKIIEKKQPVAFWCNPISGHNTLYWYLQNLGQGPELLIRYENEEAVDDSQLPKDRFSAERLKGVDSTLKIQPAELGDSAVYLCASRLRDLISDTQYFGPGTRLTVL.

The V and J genes are TRBV4-1 and TRBJ2-5; 10 nucleotides match TRBD1. This CDR3 region has 15 residues. Germline values: CDR1 MGHRA, CDR2 YSYEKL. V lost 3 bases, J lost 5 bases, and 6 bases stayed unmatched. This chain's CDR3 is CASSQGTGVEETQYF. CDR3 DNA: TGCGCCAGCAGCCAGGGGACAGGGGTTGAGGAGACCCAGTACTTC.